This T cell receptor (beta chain) was found in a study of cytomegalovirus exposure and HLA in healthy donors. The study, taken as a whole, reports: TRBV6-2, TRBV6-3 and some other V segments were unresolvable in 87-base-pair reads.

Trimming removed 11 bases at V and 3 bases at J, with 13 bases between. In germline, CDR1 is MNHNS, CDR2 SASEGT. The CDR3 covers 12 residues. Researchers ran the PCR with 60 Vbeta and 13 Jbeta primers. Clones were sequenced by immunoSEQ multiplex PCR, and TCRdb holds only the in-frame ones, with some missing. This table holds more than 100,000 clones, approximately 8.9% found once. A word on this clone: Its antigen is currently unknown.

The sequenced sample was PBMCs. The TCR originated in a woman in her thirties or forties in good health and CMV-seropositive. The gene calls are TRBV6-1 and TRBJ2-5; tentatively, D is TRBD1 (6 bases). CDR3 in amino acids: CAVTGQEETQYF. The CDR3 region has the DNA TGTGCCGTAACGGGACAAGAAGAGACCCAGTACTTC.